This T cell receptor (beta chain) was sequenced during a study of OX40 agonist ivuxolimab in advanced cancers. Whole-study context: Patients achieving partial responses numbered three: one hepatocellular carcinoma case and two cutaneous melanoma cases.

This clone appeared a single time. The target antigen is unknown. Enrollment shut out patients with autoimmune disease history or systemic immunosuppression. On cycle 4 day 1 and cycle 7 day 1, as well as at baseline, blood was sampled. Study-level results: Among the least clonally expanded were partial responders at 0.1-3.0 mg/kg.

V gave up 3 bases and J gave up 5 bases, with 15 bases separating them. The germline CDR1 and CDR2 sequences are SGHDT and YYEEEE. The CDR3 extends over 14 amino acids. Sequenced by immunoSEQ multiplex PCR; TCRdb stores in-frame clones only, minus some. Of 85,000 to 120,000 clones listed, around nine tenths were seen once; the top ten hold 0.45% to 0.5%. The chain is built from TRBV5-6 and TRBJ2-7, with D possibly matching TRBD2 (5 bases). Material: CD4+ or CD8+ T cells sorted from blood, obtained in a trial of the OX40 agonist ivuxolimab. The sequence was collected from an adult with an advanced solid tumor such as melanoma, head and neck, liver or kidney cancer. The CDR3 sequence: CASSSITSSHEQYF. CDR3 nucleotides: TGTGCCAGCAGCTCCATAACTAGTTCTCACGAGCAGTACTTC. Combining the CDR3 with reference TRBV5-6 and TRBJ2-7 gives the whole variable domain DAGVTQSPTHLIKTRGQQVTLRCSPKSGHDTVSWYQQALGQGPQFIFQYYEEEERQRGNFPDRFSGHQFPNYSSELNVNALLLGDSALYLCASSSITSSHEQYFGPGTRLTVT.